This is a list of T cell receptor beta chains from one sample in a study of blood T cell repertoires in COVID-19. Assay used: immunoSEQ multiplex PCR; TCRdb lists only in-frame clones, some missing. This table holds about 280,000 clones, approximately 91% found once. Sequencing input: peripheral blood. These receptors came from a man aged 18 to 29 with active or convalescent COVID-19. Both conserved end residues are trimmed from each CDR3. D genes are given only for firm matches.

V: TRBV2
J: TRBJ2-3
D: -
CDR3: ASSTGFADTQY

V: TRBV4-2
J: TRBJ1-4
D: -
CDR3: ASSQDTGLEGLF

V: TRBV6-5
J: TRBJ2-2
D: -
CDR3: ASSYWQTNTGELF

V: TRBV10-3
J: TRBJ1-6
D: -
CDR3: AISDRGSSYNSPLH

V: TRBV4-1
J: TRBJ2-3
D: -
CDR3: ASSQSLSGTDTQY

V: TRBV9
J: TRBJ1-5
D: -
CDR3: ASSVGVGAQPQH

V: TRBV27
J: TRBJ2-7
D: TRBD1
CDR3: ASSPWDRPYEQY

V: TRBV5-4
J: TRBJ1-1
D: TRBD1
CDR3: ASSPPPGQGTEAF

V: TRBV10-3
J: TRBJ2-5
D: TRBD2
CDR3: AISKGLAGGQETQY

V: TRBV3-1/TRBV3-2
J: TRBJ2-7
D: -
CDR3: ASSQRGREQY

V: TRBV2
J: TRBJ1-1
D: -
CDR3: ASSESSRATEAF

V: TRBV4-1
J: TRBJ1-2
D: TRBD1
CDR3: ASSQIGGTYGYT

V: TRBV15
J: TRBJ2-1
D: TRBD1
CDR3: ATSRPDREQF

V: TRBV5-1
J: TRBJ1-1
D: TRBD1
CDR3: ASSLGDREVTEAF

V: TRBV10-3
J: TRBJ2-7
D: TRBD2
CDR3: ATVAGDSYEQY

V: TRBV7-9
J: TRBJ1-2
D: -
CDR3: ASSLVISTKDGYT

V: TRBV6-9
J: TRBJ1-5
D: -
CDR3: ASSSGRGGNQPQH

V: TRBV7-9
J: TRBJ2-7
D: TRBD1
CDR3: ASTPIPGQGHSYEQY

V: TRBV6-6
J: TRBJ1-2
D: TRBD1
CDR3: ASRKTGESGYGYT

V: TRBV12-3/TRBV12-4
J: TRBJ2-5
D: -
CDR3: ASSPSVQETQY

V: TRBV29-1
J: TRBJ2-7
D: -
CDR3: SVSGRGPPEQY

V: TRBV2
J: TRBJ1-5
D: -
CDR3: ASRQGSNQPQH

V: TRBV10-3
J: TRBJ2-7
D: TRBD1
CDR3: AIWRGGRYEQY

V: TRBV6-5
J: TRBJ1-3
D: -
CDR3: ASSPGGGNTIY

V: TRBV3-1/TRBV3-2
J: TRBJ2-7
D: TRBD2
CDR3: ASSQTSGGNAYEQY

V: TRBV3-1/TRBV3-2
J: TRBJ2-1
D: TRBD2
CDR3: ASSQVGLAGAYEQF

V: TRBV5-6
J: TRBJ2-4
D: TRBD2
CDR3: ASSYLSGAKNIQY

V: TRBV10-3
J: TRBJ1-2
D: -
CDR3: AISESQVGYT

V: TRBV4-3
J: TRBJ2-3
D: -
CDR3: ASSQDLTDTQY

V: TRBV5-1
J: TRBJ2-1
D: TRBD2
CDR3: ASRDRTLAGGIDEQF

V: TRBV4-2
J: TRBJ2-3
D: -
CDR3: ASSQAIGASVNTDTQY

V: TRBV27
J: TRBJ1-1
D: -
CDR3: ASSLSGGNTEAF

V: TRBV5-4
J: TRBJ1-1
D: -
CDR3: ASSLGRAALNTEAF

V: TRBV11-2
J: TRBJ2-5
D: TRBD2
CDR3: ASSLEGRGVETQY

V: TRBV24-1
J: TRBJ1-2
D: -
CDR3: ATSGSEEGYSYGYT

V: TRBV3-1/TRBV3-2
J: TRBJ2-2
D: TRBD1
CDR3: ASSQGAVATGELF

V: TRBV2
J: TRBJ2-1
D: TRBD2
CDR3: ASSSTSGGHNEQF

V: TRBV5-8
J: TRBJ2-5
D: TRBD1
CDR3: ASSLYEFPGQRETQY

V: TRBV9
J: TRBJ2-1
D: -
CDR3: ASSVAGTPFGEQF

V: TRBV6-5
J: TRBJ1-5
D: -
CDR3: ASSYGRRSGQPQH

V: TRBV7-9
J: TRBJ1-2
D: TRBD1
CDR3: ASSPGTGQYGYT

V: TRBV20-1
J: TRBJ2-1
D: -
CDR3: SASRAGAHNEQF

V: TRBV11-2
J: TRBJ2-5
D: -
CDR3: ASSYPNPTNYQETQY

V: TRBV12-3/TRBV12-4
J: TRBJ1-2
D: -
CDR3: ASRGDSRQGYT

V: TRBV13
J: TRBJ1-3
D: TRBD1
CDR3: ASSRGAGGRGNTIY

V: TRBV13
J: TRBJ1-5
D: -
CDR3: ASSLGGERSNQPQH